The clone carrying this TCR beta chain was recorded a few times. Its antigen is undetermined. This specimen comes from a study of T cells in Graves' hyperthyroidism and ophthalmopathy. Graves' hyperthyroidism was deemed stable given no ophthalmopathy progression within 18 months. The study left out patients who had uncontrolled infection, other autoimmune disease, pregnancy or lactation. Study results and caveats: With a median lead of around 6.7 months before onset, the model predicted ophthalmopathy.

CDR3 length equals 15 residues. V gave up 2 bases and J gave up 3 bases, with 10 bases separating them. RNA transcripts served as the template for amplifying TCR beta CDR3 regions. A set of HTBI primers served as the primers for a first-round RT-PCR of the TCR CDR3. TCRdb reprocessed the multiplex PCR reads with MiXCR, giving one entry per CDR3 protein. This table holds 750,000 to 950,000 distinct CDR3 sequences, around 39% found once. The TCR comes from a man aged 18 to 30 with Graves' hyperthyroidism. Sequencing was done on a sample of blood. V usage is TRBV12-3 or TRBV12-4 and J usage is TRBJ1-4; D gene ambiguous. Here the CDR3 reads CASSLWAGSNEKLFF. The CDR3, as DNA: TGTGCCAGCAGTTTATGGGCTGGATCTAATGAAAAACTGTTTTTT.